This T cell receptor beta chain stems from a study of T cell responses to AZD1222 COVID-19 vaccine. Findings and limits, study-wide: Donors were mostly white British, more females; clonal diversity possibly underestimated. Regions 160-218 and 743-854 dominated among vaccine-associated CD4 TCRs spanning spike.

This CDR3 has 12 residues. Germline CDR1 SGHTA, CDR2 FQGNSA. The V end was cut by 4 bases, the J end by 4 bases, with 7 bases between. As regards this clone: Its antigen is currently unknown.

The data were produced by immunoSEQ multiplex PCR, yet TCRdb's version contains in-frame clones alone and is incomplete. The sample has 95,000 to 150,000 clones; around 90% are singletons. This clonotype was sampled from an adult in good health. Source: peripheral blood, taken on day 0 of AZD1222 vaccination. The chain couples TRBV7-2 to TRBJ1-2; D gene unclear. This chain's CDR3 is CASSSRGYGYTF. The CDR3 DNA is TGTGCCAGCAGCTCCCGCGGCTATGGCTACACCTTC. Full variable domain (outside the CDR3, taken from reference TRBV7-2 and TRBJ1-2): GAGVSQSPSNKVTEKGKDVELRCDPISGHTALYWYRQSLGQGLEFLIYFQGNSAPDKSGLPSDRFSAERTGGSVSTLTIQRTQQEDSAVYLCASSSRGYGYTFGSGTRLTVV.